This paragraph covers one TCR beta chain sequence. The data were obtained in a study of Graves' ophthalmopathy and Graves' hyperthyroidism. Amplification from RNA transcripts yielded the TCR beta CDR3 regions. RT-PCR with HTBI primers came first, then second-round multiplex PCR. TCRdb processed the multiplex PCR reads anew with MiXCR; each CDR3 protein has one entry. The sample consists of about 1.2 million distinct CDR3 sequences, 35% to 40% of them appearing once. The CDR3 extends over 16 amino acids. Trimming took 8 bases from V and 0 from J, leaving 17 bases between them. Germline assignment: CDR1 SGHAT and CDR2 FQNNGV.

The sequence came from an adult man with Graves' hyperthyroidism. The chain has TRBV11-2 and TRBJ1-5; the D is unclear. Sequenced: peripheral blood or thyroid tissue (not recorded which). The CDR3 sequence: CASSPRRGPSNQPQHF. CDR3 nucleotides: TGTGCCAGCTCACCGCGACGGGGTCCTAGCAATCAGCCCCAGCATTTT.